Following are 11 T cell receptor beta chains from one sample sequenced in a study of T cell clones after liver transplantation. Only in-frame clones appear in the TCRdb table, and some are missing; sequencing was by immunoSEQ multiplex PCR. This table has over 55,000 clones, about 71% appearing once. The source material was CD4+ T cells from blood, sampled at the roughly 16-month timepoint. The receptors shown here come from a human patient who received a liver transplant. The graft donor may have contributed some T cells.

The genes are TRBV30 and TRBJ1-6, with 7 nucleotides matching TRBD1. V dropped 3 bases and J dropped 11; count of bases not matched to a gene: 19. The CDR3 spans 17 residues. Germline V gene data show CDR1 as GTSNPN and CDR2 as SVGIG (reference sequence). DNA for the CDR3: TGTGCCTGGAGCCCCGGGAGGCAGGGGGGCATAAGGACACCCCTCCACTTT. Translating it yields CAWSPGRQGGIRTPLHF.

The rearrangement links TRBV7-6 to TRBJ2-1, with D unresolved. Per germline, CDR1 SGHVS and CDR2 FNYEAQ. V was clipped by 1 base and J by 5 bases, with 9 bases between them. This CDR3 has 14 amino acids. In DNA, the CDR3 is TGTGCCAGCAGCTTAGAATTTGCCAACAATGAGCAGTTCTTC. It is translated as CASSLEFANNEQFF. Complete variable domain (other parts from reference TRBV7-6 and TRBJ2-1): GAGVSQSPRYKVTKRGQDVALRCDPISGHVSLYWYRQALGQGPEFLTYFNYEAQQDKSGLPNDRFSAERPEGSISTLTIQRTEQRDSAMYRCASSLEFANNEQFFGPGTRLTVL.

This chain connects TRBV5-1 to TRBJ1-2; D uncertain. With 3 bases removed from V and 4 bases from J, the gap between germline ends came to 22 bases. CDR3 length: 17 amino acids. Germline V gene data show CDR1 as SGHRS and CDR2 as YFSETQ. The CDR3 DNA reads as TGCGCCAGCAGCTCCACCTTGTTGGGAGGTGGTAGCTATGGCTACACCTTC. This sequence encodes CASSSTLLGGGSYGYTF.

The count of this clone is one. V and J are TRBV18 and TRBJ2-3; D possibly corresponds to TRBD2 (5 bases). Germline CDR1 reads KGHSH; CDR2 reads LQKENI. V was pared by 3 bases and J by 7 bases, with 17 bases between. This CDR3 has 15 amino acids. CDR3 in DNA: TGTGCCAGCTCACCCCAAAAGGGAGCGAGGTATACGCAGTATTTT. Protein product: CASSPQKGARYTQYF.

CDR3 coding DNA: TGTGCCAGCAGCTGGAACGCCAGGGATTTCACCGGGGAGCTGTTTTTT. Amino acid sequence: CASSWNARDFTGELFF. The rearrangement links TRBV5-6 to TRBJ2-2; a weak D match, TRBD1 (5 bases). This CDR3 contains 16 residues. Trimming took off 3 bases at V and 4 bases at J, with 16 bases between the two ends. The germline gives CDR1 SGHDT, CDR2 YYEEEE.

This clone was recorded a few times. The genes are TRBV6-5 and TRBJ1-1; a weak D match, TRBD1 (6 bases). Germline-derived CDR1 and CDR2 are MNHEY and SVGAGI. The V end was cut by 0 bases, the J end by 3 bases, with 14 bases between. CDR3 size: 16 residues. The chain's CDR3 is CASSYSSSGGDTEAFF. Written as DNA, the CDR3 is TGTGCCAGCAGTTACTCGAGTTCGGGGGGCGACACTGAAGCTTTCTTT.

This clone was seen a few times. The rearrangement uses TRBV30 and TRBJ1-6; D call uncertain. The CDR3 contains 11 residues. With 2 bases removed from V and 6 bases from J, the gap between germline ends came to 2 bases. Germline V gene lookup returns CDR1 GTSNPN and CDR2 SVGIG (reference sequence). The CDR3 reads CAWSSNSPLHF. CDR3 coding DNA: TGTGCCTGGAGTAGTAATTCACCCCTCCACTTT.

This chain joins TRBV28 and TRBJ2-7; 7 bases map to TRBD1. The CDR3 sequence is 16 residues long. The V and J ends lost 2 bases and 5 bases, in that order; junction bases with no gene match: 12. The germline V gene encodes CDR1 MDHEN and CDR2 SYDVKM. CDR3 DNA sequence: TGTGCCAGCAGTTTAGAGGGGGCAGGGCTATTCGACGAGCAGTACTTC. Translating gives CASSLEGAGLFDEQYF.

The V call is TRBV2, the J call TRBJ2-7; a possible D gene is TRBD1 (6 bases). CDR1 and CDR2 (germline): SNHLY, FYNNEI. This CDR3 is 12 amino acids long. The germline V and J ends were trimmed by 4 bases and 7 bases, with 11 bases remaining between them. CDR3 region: CASSGRGGEQYF. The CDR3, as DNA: TGTGCCAGCAGTGGCAGGGGCGGTGAGCAGTACTTC.

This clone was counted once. CDR3 residues: CASSEPSWSQFF. The CDR3 DNA is TGTGCCAGCAGTGAACCCTCATGGTCGCAGTTCTTC. This rearrangement joins TRBV6-5 to TRBJ2-1; no firm D call. Trimming removed 5 bases from V and 12 bases from J, with 14 bases in between. The germline V gene has CDR1 MNHEY and CDR2 SVGAGI. CDR3 length: 12 amino acids.

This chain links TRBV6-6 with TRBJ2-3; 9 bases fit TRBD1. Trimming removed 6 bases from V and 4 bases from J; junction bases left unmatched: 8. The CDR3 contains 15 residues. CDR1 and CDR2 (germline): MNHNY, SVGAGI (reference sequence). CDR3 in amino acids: CASRWGQGNSDTQYF. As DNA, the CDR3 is TGTGCCAGCAGATGGGGACAGGGTAATTCAGATACGCAGTATTTT.